Presented here are 14 T cell receptor beta chains from one specimen sequenced in a study of spatial heterogeneity in lung cancer. One entry per CDR3 protein, called by TCRdb with MiXCR from the 5' RACE reads. Of tens of thousands of distinct CDR3 sequences listed, 8% were seen once; the top ten hold roughly 7%. This sample's time point: sample taken at primary tumor resection. Sequencing was performed on PBMCs, taken at surgery. The receptors originated from a male donor with early-stage non-small cell lung cancer.

The chain is built from TRBV10-1 and TRBJ1-5; D is undetermined. CDR3 size: 12 residues. CDR1 and CDR2 from the germline V gene are WNHNN and SYGVQD (reference sequence). V shed 3 bases and J shed 7 bases, with 7 bases lying between them. In DNA, the CDR3 is TGCGCCAGCAGTGAAAGTGGGCAGCCCCAGCATTTT. Its protein is CASSESGQPQHF.

This clonotype was counted at least ten times. The J gene is TRBJ1-2, the V gene TRBV29-1; perhaps TRBD1 as D (5 bases). CDR3 length: 15 residues. Germline assignment: CDR1 SQVTM and CDR2 ANQGSEA. V dropped 3 bases and J dropped 4 bases, with 18 bases sitting between them. The CDR3 region is CSVDLQGSTTYGYTF. The CDR3 DNA reads TGCAGCGTTGACCTTCAGGGAAGCACGACCTATGGCTACACCTTC.

This chain uses TRBV20-1 with TRBJ2-1; D is uncertain. The CDR3 contains 14 residues. V lost 6 bases to trimming and J lost 0 bases, with 12 bases between them. The V gene's germline CDR1 is DFQATT and CDR2 SNEGSKA (reference sequence). CDR3 amino acids: CSAAPVSSYNEQFF. DNA of the CDR3: TGCAGTGCCGCCCCGGTTAGCTCCTACAATGAGCAGTTCTTC.

Many counts were recorded for this clonotype. The chain employs TRBV27 and TRBJ1-1, with TRBD1 matching over 7 bases. The V gene's germline CDR1 is MNHEY and CDR2 SMNVEV (reference sequence). Trimming removed 5 bases from V and 1 base from J; junction bases left unmatched: 4. This CDR3 contains 14 residues. The CDR3 region has the DNA TGTGCCAGCAGTCCCCGACAGGGGAACACTGAAGCTTTCTTT. The encoded protein is CASSPRQGNTEAFF.

This clonotype has more than one count but fewer than ten. The chain has TRBV5-1 and TRBJ2-3; D uncertain. The CDR3 covers 13 residues. Germline CDR1 SGHRS, CDR2 YFSETQ. V lost 7 bases and J lost 2, with 11 bases in between. The CDR3 region is CASLEQNTDTQYF. The CDR3 DNA reads as TGCGCCAGCCTGGAACAGAACACAGATACGCAGTATTTT.

This clonotype has a count of ten or more. J is TRBJ1-1 and V is TRBV4-2; no reliable D call. V shed 0 bases and J shed 3 bases, with 8 bases lying between them. The CDR3 is 14 amino acids. The germline V gene encodes CDR1 LGHNA and CDR2 YNFKEQ. CDR3: CASSQERVHTEAFF. CDR3 bases: TGTGCCAGCAGCCAAGAAAGGGTCCACACTGAAGCTTTCTTT.

This clonotype was picked up a small number of times. The V gene is TRBV7-2, the J gene TRBJ2-7, with D perhaps matching TRBD1 (5 bases). The germline CDR1 and CDR2 sequences are SGHTA and FQGNSA. The CDR3 runs 14 residues. The germline V and J ends were trimmed by 5 bases and 6 bases, with 17 bases remaining between them. The CDR3 nucleotides are TGTGCCAGCAGCCTTGTGCCAGGGCGAGGCGAGCAGTACTTC. Translated, it gives CASSLVPGRGEQYF.

This chain links TRBV27 with TRBJ1-1, with a weak D call TRBD1 (5 bases). Germline V CDR1 and CDR2: MNHEY, SMNVEV (reference sequence). V lost 4 bases to trimming and J lost 4 bases, with 13 bases between them. The length of the CDR3 is 14 residues. DNA for the CDR3: TGTGCCAGCAGTTCACACGGGGGGGGCACTGAAGCTTTCTTT. It encodes CASSSHGGGTEAFF.

This clonotype was seen repeatedly, ten times or more. J is TRBJ1-1 and V is TRBV5-1, with 7 bases matching TRBD1. In germline, CDR1 is SGHRS, CDR2 YFSETQ. Trimming cost V 0 bases and J 5 bases; bases outside gene matches: 7. The CDR3 loop spans 15 amino acids. This chain's CDR3 is CASSLASGGSTEAFF. The CDR3 DNA reads as TGCGCCAGCAGCTTGGCCTCAGGGGGGAGTACTGAAGCTTTCTTT.

This clonotype was seen repeatedly, ten times or more. The chain employs TRBV6-2 or TRBV6-3 and TRBJ2-7; D might be TRBD2 (5 bases). Trimming shortened V by 2 bases and J by 0 bases, and 11 bases separated the two germline ends. This CDR3 has 15 residues. Germline assignment: CDR1 MNHEY and CDR2 SVGEGT. The CDR3 nucleotides are TGTGCCAGCAGTTACCGGGTGGGGAGCTCCTACGAGCAGTACTTC. As protein: CASSYRVGSSYEQYF.

In its sample, this clonotype was seen a few times. This sequence joins TRBV27 and TRBJ1-1; D is perhaps TRBD1 (6 bases). The CDR3 has 15 residues. Germline loops: CDR1 MNHEY, CDR2 SMNVEV (reference sequence). The V end lost 8 bases, the J end lost 7 bases, and 23 bases lay between the germline ends. CDR3 sequence (DNA): TGTGCCAGCTTCCCTAACCTGAGGGGGGGCGTTGAAGCTTTCTTT. Translated: CASFPNLRGGVEAFF.

The chain couples TRBV29-1 to TRBJ1-4; TRBD1 matches 8 bases. This CDR3 region has 13 residues. Germline loops: CDR1 SQVTM, CDR2 ANQGSEA. Losses at the gene ends were 5 bases for V and 8 bases for J; bases not matched to a gene: 7. The CDR3 reads CSVSRGRGEKLFF. The CDR3 DNA sequence: TGCAGCGTTTCCAGGGGGCGAGGGGAAAAACTGTTTTTT.

The genes are TRBV9 and TRBJ2-5; D uncertain. Trimming removed 3 bases from V and 1 base from J, with 4 bases in between. Germline lookup yields CDR1 SGDLS and CDR2 YYNGEE. CDR3 size: 12 residues. CDR3 loop: CASSAAQETQYF. CDR3 coding DNA: TGTGCCAGCAGCGCTGCCCAAGAGACCCAGTACTTC.

This clonotype was picked up many times. The CDR3 sequence: CASSLSQGESQNIQYF. The CDR3 nucleotides are TGTGCCAGCAGTTTATCGCAGGGTGAATCTCAAAACATTCAGTACTTC. V usage is TRBV27 and J usage is TRBJ2-4; TRBD1 is a possible D gene (5 bases). Germline V gene sequence: CDR1 MNHEY, CDR2 SMNVEV (reference sequence). The CDR3 is made up of 16 amino acids. The germline V and J ends were trimmed by 0 bases and 5 bases, with 14 bases remaining between them.